This TCR beta chain was recorded in a study of glioma-infiltrating T cells after dendritic cell vaccination. CDR1 is SGHTA, CDR2 FQGNSA, per germline. The CDR3 covers 14 residues. Trimming pared 5 bases from V and 0 bases from J, leaving 10 bases between. Clones were read by immunoSEQ multiplex PCR, and TCRdb kept only the in-frame ones, dropping some. The table records 90,000 or so clones, about 81% of them present only once. The time point here: after dendritic cell vaccination, including at tumor progression/relapse. The TCR originated in a human donor with glioblastoma. Sample: blood, taken after dendritic cell vaccination. This chain joins TRBV7-2 and TRBJ1-2; D is unclear. CDR3 in amino acids: CASSPLETNYGYTF. CDR3 DNA: TGTGCCAGCAGCCCCTTGGAGACTAACTATGGCTACACCTTC.